This TCR beta chain emerged from a study of Ad26.COV2.S vaccination and SARS-CoV-2 variants. In germline, CDR1 is MNHNY, CDR2 SVGAGI (reference sequence). V lost 8 bases, J lost 3 bases, and 14 bases lay in between. This CDR3 is 13 amino acids long. This clone showed up just once. This table comes from immunoSEQ multiplex PCR, and its TCRdb copy is limited to in-frame clones, with some not included. The sample carries just over 350,000 clones, about 91% recorded once. The source is a human donor who had recovered from COVID-19. This specimen consisted of peripheral blood, obtained after recovery from COVID-19. This chain uses TRBV6-6 with TRBJ2-7, with D maybe TRBD2 (7 bases). CDR3 sequence (DNA): TGTGCCAGCTGGGACACGGGGGGCTACGAGCAGTACTTC. This translates into CASWDTGGYEQYF.